The 28 T cell receptor beta chains in this list originate from one sample, sequenced in a study of blood T cell repertoires in COVID-19. Assay: immunoSEQ multiplex PCR; the TCRdb copy retains only in-frame clones and omits some. The sample contains 150,000 to 190,000 clones, more than 85% of which appear only once. What was sequenced was peripheral blood. The origin of the receptors is a woman between 70 and 85 years old with acute or convalescent COVID-19.

The chain uses TRBV4-1 and TRBJ1-5, with D unresolved. CDR3 size: 14 residues. Germline lookup yields CDR1 MGHRA and CDR2 YSYEKL. The ends were cut back, 6 bases at V and 7 bases at J, with 16 bases in the middle. The CDR3 is CASRQTWGDQPQHF. CDR3 DNA sequence: TGCGCCAGCAGACAGACGTGGGGAGACCAGCCCCAGCATTTT.

V usage is TRBV5-5 and J usage is TRBJ2-3; possibly TRBD1 for D (6 bases). CDR3 length: 15 amino acids. The V and J ends lost 0 bases and 3 bases respectively, with 11 bases between them. Per the germline V gene, CDR1 is SGHKS and CDR2 is YYEKEE (reference sequence). As DNA, the CDR3 is TGTGCCAGCAGCTTGGTGAACAGGGAGACAGATACGCAGTATTTT. Its protein is CASSLVNRETDTQYF.

This clone appeared a few times. The chain uses TRBV2 and TRBJ1-5, with D maybe TRBD1 (5 bases). The germline V gene has CDR1 SNHLY and CDR2 FYNNEI. V dropped 1 base and J dropped 4 bases, with 14 bases sitting between them. This CDR3 region has 16 residues. CDR3 loop: CASSEGGRGGNQPQHF. The CDR3 bases are TGTGCCAGCAGTGAAGGGGGACGGGGAGGAAATCAGCCCCAGCATTTT.

The chain is built from TRBV27 and TRBJ2-7; TRBD2 is a possible D gene (6 bases). Deletions cut 5 bases from V and 6 bases from J, with 14 bases between. CDR1 is MNHEY and CDR2 is SMNVEV in the germline V gene (reference sequence). The CDR3 is 13 amino acids. The CDR3 bases are TGTGCCAGCAGTAAGACCGCGCGGGGCGAGCAGTACGTC. Translating gives CASSKTARGEQYV.

This chain connects TRBV9 to TRBJ1-2, with D unresolved. Germline lookup yields CDR1 SGDLS and CDR2 YYNGEE. CDR3 length equals 14 residues. V lost 3 bases and J lost 1, with 10 bases in between. The CDR3 nucleotides are TGTGCCAGCAGCGCGGAGATCTATAACTATGGCTACACCTTC. Amino acids: CASSAEIYNYGYTF.

A single count supports this clone. The chain joins TRBV6-4 to TRBJ2-3; tentative D call: TRBD1 (6 bases). The V end lost 3 bases, the J end lost 3 bases, and 10 bases lay between the germline ends. The CDR3 length is 14 residues. Germline V gene data show CDR1 as MRHNA and CDR2 as SNTAGT. The CDR3 nucleotides read TGTGCCAGCAGTGAAGGGGGATCAACAGATACGCAGTATTTT. Its translation is CASSEGGSTDTQYF.

The chain employs TRBV18 and TRBJ2-1; 14 bases line up with TRBD2. The V gene end was trimmed by 3 bases and the J gene end by 4 bases; junction bases not matched to a gene: 8. CDR1 and CDR2 from the germline V gene are KGHSH and LQKENI. This CDR3 contains 18 residues. In DNA form, the CDR3 reads TGTGCCAGCTCACCGAGGACTAGCGGGGGGACCAGTTACAATGAGCAGTTCTTC. It translates to CASSPRTSGGTSYNEQFF.

This rearrangement joins TRBV28 to TRBJ1-6; D might be TRBD1 (5 bases). CDR1 is MDHEN and CDR2 is SYDVKM in the germline V gene. The CDR3 totals 20 residues. The V gene lost 4 bases and the J gene lost 0 bases, with 22 bases spanning the gap. The CDR3 sequence: CASSSTRVPLWSSYNSPLHF. CDR3 bases: TGTGCCAGCAGTTCGACCAGGGTTCCACTTTGGAGCTCCTATAATTCACCCCTCCACTTT.

This rearrangement joins TRBV12-3 or TRBV12-4 to TRBJ2-7; D is possibly TRBD1 (5 bases). The CDR3 has 13 amino acids. Trimming cost V 5 bases and J 2 bases, with 10 bases left between them. CDR3 bases: TGTGCCAGCAGTCAAGGACAAGCCTACGAGCAGTACGTC. The encoded protein is CASSQGQAYEQYV.

As regards this clone: The junction shows a germline mismatch at one end, possibly a read error. V is TRBV4-2 and J is TRBJ1-2; tentatively, D is TRBD1 (5 bases). The CDR3 consists of 15 residues. Germline loops: CDR1 LGHNA, CDR2 YNFKEQ. The CDR3 bases are TGTGCCAGCAGCCAAGATCTTACAGGCCTCTATGACTACACCTTC. This sequence encodes CASSQDLTGLYDYTF.

The chain has TRBV2 and TRBJ1-5; 12 bases map to TRBD1. Per germline, CDR1 SNHLY and CDR2 FYNNEI. After removal of 4 bases from V and 7 bases from J, the junction contained 2 bases not matched to a gene. This CDR3 is 14 amino acids long. The CDR3 sequence is CASSAGTGGQPQHF. The CDR3 nucleotides read TGTGCCAGCAGTGCAGGGACAGGGGGCCAGCCCCAGCATTTT.

The rearrangement uses TRBV14 and TRBJ1-2; D unclear. Between the trimmed V and J ends, which lost 4 bases and 3 bases, there was a span of 12 bases. This CDR3 contains 14 residues. From germline, CDR1 is SGHDN and CDR2 FVKESK. CDR3 in DNA: TGTGCCAGCAGCCCCGGCGGGAGCGACTATGGCTACACCTTC. Its protein is CASSPGGSDYGYTF. The full variable domain, with the rest looked up from reference TRBV14 and TRBJ1-2, is EAGVTQFPSHSVIEKGQTVTLRCDPISGHDNLYWYRRVMGKEIKFLLHFVKESKQDESGMPNNRFLAERTGGTYSTLKVQPAELEDSGVYFCASSPGGSDYGYTFGSGTRLTVV.

The chain uses TRBV4-2 and TRBJ2-7; 10 bases map to TRBD1. J lost 4 bases, V lost 3 bases, and 9 bases had no gene match. The V gene's germline CDR1 is LGHNA and CDR2 YNFKEQ. The length of the CDR3 is 16 residues. The CDR3 loop reads CASSQGDRGIQYEQYF. Here the CDR3 DNA reads TGTGCCAGCAGCCAGGGGGACAGGGGAATACAGTACGAGCAGTACTTC.

J is TRBJ1-2 and V is TRBV28, with 9 positions matching TRBD1. Germline V gene data show CDR1 as MDHEN and CDR2 as SYDVKM. The junction had 9 bases not matched to a gene; V was cut back by 5 bases and J by 8 bases. This CDR3 has 14 residues. The CDR3 loop is CASSGQGLRGGYTF. The CDR3 region has the DNA TGTGCCAGCAGTGGACAGGGGTTGCGTGGGGGCTACACCTTC.

This sequence joins TRBV11-2 and TRBJ2-1; the match to TRBD2 covers 14 bases. Germline CDR1 SGHAT, CDR2 FQNNGV. The CDR3 runs 17 residues. V lost 5 bases and J lost 8; bases outside the gene matches: 11. CDR3: CASSTGLAGGKNHEQFF. The CDR3 DNA is TGTGCCAGCAGCACAGGACTAGCGGGGGGCAAGAACCATGAGCAGTTCTTC. Complete variable domain (other parts from reference TRBV11-2 and TRBJ2-1): EAGVAQSPRYKIIEKRQSVAFWCNPISGHATLYWYQQILGQGPKLLIQFQNNGVVDDSQLPKDRFSAERLKGVDSTLKIQPAKLEDSAVYLCASSTGLAGGKNHEQFFGPGTRLTVL.

The V and J genes are TRBV2 and TRBJ2-1; D perhaps matches TRBD2 (5 bases). The CDR3 loop spans 16 amino acids. The germline V and J ends were trimmed by 4 bases and 1 base, with 14 bases remaining between them. Germline V gene data show CDR1 as SNHLY and CDR2 as FYNNEI. The DNA for the CDR3 is TGTGCCAGCAGTGGTTTGAGCGGCACATCCTACAATGAGCAGTTCTTC. As protein: CASSGLSGTSYNEQFF.

This clone was seen only once. The chain is built from TRBV6-2 or TRBV6-3 and TRBJ1-5; D is perhaps TRBD1 (5 bases). The CDR3 has 14 amino acids. The germline V gene has CDR1 MNHEY and CDR2 SVGEGT. V dropped 2 bases and J dropped 3 bases, with 8 bases sitting between them. The CDR3 DNA is TGTGCCAGCAGTTACGACAGTTTCAATCAGCCCCAGCATTTT. Residues: CASSYDSFNQPQHF.

The sample holds many counts of this clone. The chain combines TRBV15 with TRBJ1-5; 8 nucleotides line up with TRBD1. V shed 6 bases, J shed 1 base, and the junction held 8 bases outside the gene matches. The germline gives CDR1 LNHNV, CDR2 YYDKDF (reference sequence). The CDR3 covers 16 residues. In nucleotides, the CDR3 is TGTGCCACCAGTGATACAGGGGGTCGAAGCAATCAGCCCCAGCATTTT. Translating it yields CATSDTGGRSNQPQHF.

The genes are TRBV6-2 or TRBV6-3 and TRBJ2-1, with TRBD2 identical over 10 bases. Trimming removed 6 bases from V and 7 bases from J; junction bases left unmatched: 18. Germline lookup yields CDR1 MNHEY and CDR2 SVGEGT. This CDR3 comprises 18 residues. In DNA, the CDR3 is TGTGCCAGCAGCGCTCGGACTAGCGGTATTCTTGGGTCGAATGAGCAGTTCTTC. Residues: CASSARTSGILGSNEQFF.

This sequence joins TRBV5-1 and TRBJ1-6; 7 bases are shared with TRBD1. The CDR3 length is 15 residues. Germline V CDR1 and CDR2: SGHRS, YFSETQ. Unmatched junction bases numbered 9, after V lost 8 bases and J lost 4 bases. In DNA form, the CDR3 reads TGCGCCAGTAAGGGACAGCCGAATTATAATTCACCCCTCCACTTT. Translated: CASKGQPNYNSPLHF.

The chain employs TRBV7-2 and TRBJ2-7; TRBD1 matches 7 bases. Germline lookup yields CDR1 SGHTA and CDR2 FQGNSA. V lost 1 base to trimming and J lost 4 bases; unmatched junction nucleotides: 10. The length of the CDR3 is 16 residues. CDR3 bases: TGTGCCAGCAGCTTAGTAACAGGGGCCCGCGCTTACGAGCAGTACTTC. Its translation: CASSLVTGARAYEQYF.

V usage is TRBV5-6 and J usage is TRBJ2-7; 7 bases are shared with TRBD2. Germline-derived CDR1 and CDR2 are SGHDT and YYEEEE. V was clipped by 1 base and J by 4 bases; unmatched bases: 11. The CDR3 extends over 16 amino acids. The CDR3 spells CASSLWGGLADYEQYV. The CDR3 coding sequence is TGTGCCAGCAGCTTGTGGGGTGGGCTAGCGGATTACGAGCAGTACGTC.

The V gene is TRBV30, the J gene TRBJ1-6; possible D gene TRBD1, 6 bases. The germline V gene has CDR1 GTSNPN and CDR2 SVGIG (reference sequence). V was trimmed by 2 bases and J by 6 bases, leaving 11 bases between them. The CDR3 covers 14 residues. CDR3 in DNA: TGTGCCTGGAGTATGGGGGCGGGTAATTCACCCCTCCACTTT. Its translation is CAWSMGAGNSPLHF.

The chain carries TRBV19 and TRBJ2-5; the D gene is possibly TRBD1 (6 bases). The CDR3 is 17 amino acids. Per germline, CDR1 LNHDA and CDR2 SQIVND (reference sequence). With 4 bases removed from V and 5 bases from J, the gap between germline ends came to 23 bases. In nucleotides, the CDR3 is TGTGCCAGTAGTACCCTTTTGGACAGTTCGCGGTCGGAGACCCAGTACTTC. Its translation: CASSTLLDSSRSETQYF.

This clone has more than one count but fewer than ten. The rearrangement uses TRBV5-4 and TRBJ2-3; 9 positions agree with TRBD2. CDR1 SGHNT and CDR2 YYREEE come from the germline V gene (reference sequence). V was pared by 4 bases and J by 6 bases, with 15 bases of the junction left unmatched. The length of the CDR3 is 17 residues. CDR3 protein: CASSTLGRASGADTQYF. DNA for the CDR3: TGTGCCAGCAGCACCCTAGGTAGGGCTAGCGGGGCGGATACGCAGTATTTT.

V gene TRBV11-2 combines with J gene TRBJ2-4; a weak D match, TRBD2 (7 bases). Looked up from germline, CDR1 is SGHAT and CDR2 is FQNNGV. V was cut by 1 base and J by 5 bases, with 18 bases left in between. The CDR3 has 17 amino acids. CDR3 sequence reads: CASSLALVGGPQNIQYF. CDR3 DNA: TGTGCCAGCAGCTTAGCGTTAGTGGGGGGGCCACAAAACATTCAGTACTTC.

V and J are TRBV7-3 and TRBJ2-3; a weak D match, TRBD2 (7 bases). The CDR3 covers 17 residues. The V and J ends lost 2 bases and 1 base respectively, with 16 bases between them. Germline loops: CDR1 SGHTA, CDR2 FQGTGA. The chain's CDR3 is CASSLGPLGGGTDTQYF. The CDR3 DNA follows: TGTGCCAGCAGCTTAGGCCCCCTAGGGGGGGGCACAGATACGCAGTATTTT.

The gene calls are TRBV28 and TRBJ1-1, with D perhaps TRBD1 (5 bases). The CDR3 is 12 amino acids. Trimming left V 5 bases short and J 7 bases short, with 11 bases between. Germline CDR1 and CDR2: MDHEN and SYDVKM. The CDR3 is CASSIQAFEAFF. The CDR3 nucleotides are TGTGCCAGCAGTATACAGGCCTTTGAAGCTTTCTTT.